This T cell receptor (beta chain) emerged from a study of blood T cell repertoires in COVID-19. As for the study in general: Sites in the United States, Italy and Spain provided acute and convalescent COVID-19 samples. PBMCs, B-cell-depleted T cells, or T cells were the source of the cDNA or gDNA that made up the material.

The CDR3 runs 13 residues. Losses at the gene ends were 3 bases for V and 4 bases for J; bases not matched to a gene: 1. Germline lookup yields CDR1 LNHNV and CDR2 YYDKDF (reference sequence). Sequencing was performed with immunoSEQ multiplex PCR; in TCRdb, only in-frame clones are kept and a portion is missing. Among fewer than 250,000 clones listed, 84% were seen once. Sequenced input: PBMCs or T cells enriched from blood (not recorded which). The chain couples TRBV15 to TRBJ1-2; 8 nucleotides line up with TRBD1. The TCR was taken from a woman aged 25 to 39 who had been exposed to COVID-19. The CDR3 region is CATSRDRVYGYTF. CDR3 DNA: TGTGCCACCAGCAGGGACAGGGTCTATGGCTACACCTTC.